The entry below describes one T cell receptor (beta chain). Its binding antigen is unknown. Qualities for individual bases were not recorded, and no much larger clone is one base off. In total, about 650 healthy bone marrow donors made up the cohort. At the time of sampling, every cohort member was nominally healthy, though immune exposures that went unrecorded were likely present. The donor was CMV seropositive and was included in the group of some 290 seropositive cohort members. Every donor gave a peripheral blood sample, and the peripheral blood mononuclear cells from that sample were used for TCR beta sequencing. Genomic DNA extraction from the blood cell samples was performed with the Qiagen DNeasy Blood Extraction Kit. As encoded in the germline V gene, CDR1 is MNHEY while CDR2 is SVGAGI. V has 5 bases trimmed and J has 8 bases trimmed; junction bases matching no gene number 2. Including cysteine and phenylalanine, the CDR3 has 12 amino acids. The entry retains the CDR3 DNA only, 36 bases that are in frame from base 1.

The sample belongs to a study of cytomegalovirus exposure and HLA in healthy donors (dated by TCRdb to 2016 to 2017). Context from the whole study: An earlier analysis of fewer than 750 of the donors reported around 280 Gb of sequence data and 95 million to 130 million unique TCR beta sequences obtained from approximately 180 million T cells. About 310 gigabases of sequencing data and 80 million or so unique TCR sequences were included in an early release covering under 650 HLA-typed donors. Of the roughly 410 genotyped donors, approximately 81% were placed in the genetic ancestry cluster associated with self-reported Caucasian donors. The study aimed to test whether cataloging public T cell receptors could reveal signatures of past pathogen exposure. The T cell repertoires of 666 subjects were profiled by immunosequencing and related to cytomegalovirus serostatus. Along with the approximately 600-subject first cohort, a separate validation cohort of roughly 110 different subjects was used. To predict cytomegalovirus infection status, the study combined high-throughput TCR immunosequencing, statistical association of individual TCRs with disease status, and machine learning. In a later analysis, previously published TCR beta repertoires from 670 or so donors were re-analyzed and high-resolution HLA genotyping was added so that TCR occurrence patterns could be studied. Rather than drawing on any new phenotypic data, the later analysis identified candidate immune exposures from TCR beta sequences and the way those sequences occurred across donors. To decide whether each TCR beta V gene segment behaved as functional or pseudogenic, an earlier analysis of some 600 of the donors relied on high-throughput TCR beta sequencing. Donor age, sex, ethnicity and CMV serostatus were collected together with the repertoire data. In a later genetic analysis, genome-wide SNP genotypes for about 65% of the roughly 670 donors were used, and that subset was treated as a discovery cohort. Every repertoire in the discovery cohort had been generated on one and the same sequencing platform. Class I and class II HLA loci were covered by the typing at four-digit resolution. Typing coverage varied by locus: about 629-630 donors for A, B, C, DRB1 and DQB1; more than 500 for DQA1; around 610 for DPA1; around 450 for DPB1. Because of strong linkage in the cohort, five DR-DQ haplotypes were treated as single units for association and clustering. On average, about 240,000 unique TCR beta nucleotide sequences were sequenced per donor among a few hundred genotyped donors of the cohort, with roughly a sixth of those sequences being non-productive. Overall study outcomes, separate from this receptor: According to a later analysis, most CMV-associated TCR beta chains appeared to be HLA-restricted, and the HLA associations seemed to be driven largely by CMV exposure. The study gave a list of 150 to 200 TCR beta chains associated with cytomegalovirus. The authors suggested that the approach could potentially be extended to other disease states and immunological phenotypes. In vitro tests confirmed that a few of the cytomegalovirus-associated TCR beta chains recognize cytomegalovirus antigens. CMV serostatus was the only immune exposure information available for the cohort. A group of highly shared sequence variants was considered likely to be a technical artifact of the sequencing pipeline. Linkage disequilibrium might explain the correlated functional status among segregating V segments, but an unknown experimental factor could not be ruled out. A further reported finding was that TCR beta sequences accurately predicted the HLA-A and HLA-B alleles for most subjects in the first cohort. The classifier was reported to diagnose cytomegalovirus status with high specificity and sensitivity in both the original cohort and the validation cohort. A later analysis reported that several top co-occurrence clusters appeared linked to parvovirus B19, influenza, CMV and Epstein-Barr virus. Compared with equally common non-associated chains, HLA-associated TCR beta chains in a later analysis were more clonally expanded and had lower generation probabilities. Broadly in line with IMGT annotations, most TCR beta V segments showed up in productive rearrangements about 90% or about 30% of the time in an earlier analysis of around 550 of the donors. Some IMGT-functional V segments, including TRBV6-2 and TRBV6-3, could not be told apart with the 87-base-pair reads, so those segments were excluded. A later genetic analysis reported fewer N-insertions in productive TCRs among donors in an Asian-associated ancestry cluster than the approximately 670-donor mean. When HLA alleles, especially DR and DQ, strongly co-occurred, attributing TCR associations to individual alleles was difficult. In a later analysis, TCR association rates were found to vary across HLA loci, with the most associated TCRs seen for DRB1 alleles and the fewest for HLA-C alleles. Because HLA typing was missing for some donors at each locus, association tests included only the typed subset. The cohort was sequenced for TCR beta chains only, and without alpha or paired-chain data the features that could be detected were limited. Most TCR sequences were seen in very few donors, while some public TCRs were found in many individuals. A later genetic analysis associated a missense DCLRE1C variant with V-gene and J-gene trimming of TCR beta chains, and an independent cohort replicated the association. In a later analysis, about 16,000 TCR beta sequences were associated with specific HLA alleles at a false discovery rate of 0.05. The presence/absence analyses assumed that sequencing depth was roughly uniform across donors, and that assumption may not be true. Because counts were too low, roughly 17 rarely observed V segments, including chromosome 9 orphons, were left out of the earlier analysis of a few hundred of the donors.

Library preparation used the immunoSEQ multiplex PCR assay. For the multiplex PCR, a mixture combining 60 forward primers for TCR Vbeta segments and 13 reverse primers for TCR Jbeta segments was used. The CDR3 region of rearranged TCR beta genes was amplified from genomic DNA with a multiplex PCR assay. The Illumina HiSeq System was used to sequence the amplified TCR beta libraries as 87-base-pair reads. The original methods were these. Across the 666 repertoires, a later analysis counted some 80 million unique TCR beta chains, around 11 million of which were shared by at least two donors. Raw reads were error-corrected and collapsed into unique sequences by a nearest-neighbor algorithm in which closely related sequences were merged to remove PCR and sequencing errors. Alignment of CDR3 sequences to IMGT reference sequences was used to assign V, D and J gene segments. For a sequence to be retained, at least a six-nucleotide match to both a V gene segment and a J gene segment was required. A rearrangement was called productive if the CDR3 had no stop codons and remained in frame with V and J, and every other rearrangement was called non-productive. CDR3 was defined by IMGT convention, running from the second conserved V-encoded cysteine to the conserved J-encoded phenylalanine. The earlier analysis of 450 to 750 of the donors excluded any sequence lacking an unambiguous match to a single V gene segment. An earlier analysis of a few hundred of the donors called V segments functional above 56.7% productive rearrangements and segregating when the between-donor standard deviation exceeded 5%. A statistical classification framework was built to diagnose cytomegalovirus status from the catalog of TCR beta chain sequences. A later analysis assigned V and J genes by comparing TCR nucleotide sequences with IMGT/GENE-DB human TR gene sequences. In a later analysis, CDR3 sequences and most-parsimonious VDJ recombination scenarios were assigned using the TCRdist pipeline. In a later analysis, every TCR beta chain was defined by the combination of its CDR3 amino acid sequence and its V-gene family, and reads without a unique V-gene family were dropped. To address suspected cross-contamination and a sequencing artifact, a later analysis removed approximately 590 highly shared, low-generation-probability nucleotide sequences. For each public chain, a later analysis derived a clonal expansion index from normalized ranks of inferred template counts within each repertoire. A later analysis computed generation probabilities with a VDJ recombination model fitted to out-of-frame rearrangements, and checked the results against IGoR. In a later analysis, hypergeometric tests were used to score TCR-TCR, TCR-HLA and TCR-CMV co-occurrence, with a repertoire-size bias correction applied to TCR pairs. In a later analysis, false discovery rates were estimated by permuting HLA or CMV assignments 20 times. In a later analysis, co-occurring TCRs were grouped using DBSCAN, with TCRdist sequence similarity added in when clustering inside HLA-allele-positive subsets. Repertoires with fewer than 30,000 or more than 120,000 public chains, plus five repertoires with anomalous nucleotide sharing, were excluded from co-occurrence clustering. TCRdb carries this immuneACCESS record with in-frame sequences only. Its versions omit some clonotypes, under half of them owing to an unresolved V gene in the studies checked, with the rest unexplained. V and J calls and clone size are those listed in that table; D and trimming were worked out from the DNA. The sample table contains about 190,000 clones; only one count was recorded for around 67% of them. The ten top clones hold roughly 2.8% of the sample.

Rearrangement joined TRBV6-5 to TRBJ1-2; 10 bases in the middle match TRBD1. Sequenced material: PBMCs. The receptor comes from a woman between 25 and 40 years old in good health and CMV-seropositive. The CDR3 has the sequence CASSEGQGGYTF. The sequenced DNA is TGTGCCAGCAGTGAGGGACAGGGGGGCTACACCTTC.